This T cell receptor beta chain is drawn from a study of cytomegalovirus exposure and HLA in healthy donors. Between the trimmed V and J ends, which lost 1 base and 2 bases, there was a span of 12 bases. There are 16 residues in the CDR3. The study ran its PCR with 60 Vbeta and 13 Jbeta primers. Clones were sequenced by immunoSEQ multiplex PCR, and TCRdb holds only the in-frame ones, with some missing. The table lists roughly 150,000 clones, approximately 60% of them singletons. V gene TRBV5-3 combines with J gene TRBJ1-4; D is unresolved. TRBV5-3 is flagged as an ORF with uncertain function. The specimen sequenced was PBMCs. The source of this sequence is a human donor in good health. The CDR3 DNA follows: TGTGCCAGAAGCTTGATTACAGATAGTACTAATGAAAAACTGTTTTTT. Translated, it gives CARSLITDSTNEKLFF.